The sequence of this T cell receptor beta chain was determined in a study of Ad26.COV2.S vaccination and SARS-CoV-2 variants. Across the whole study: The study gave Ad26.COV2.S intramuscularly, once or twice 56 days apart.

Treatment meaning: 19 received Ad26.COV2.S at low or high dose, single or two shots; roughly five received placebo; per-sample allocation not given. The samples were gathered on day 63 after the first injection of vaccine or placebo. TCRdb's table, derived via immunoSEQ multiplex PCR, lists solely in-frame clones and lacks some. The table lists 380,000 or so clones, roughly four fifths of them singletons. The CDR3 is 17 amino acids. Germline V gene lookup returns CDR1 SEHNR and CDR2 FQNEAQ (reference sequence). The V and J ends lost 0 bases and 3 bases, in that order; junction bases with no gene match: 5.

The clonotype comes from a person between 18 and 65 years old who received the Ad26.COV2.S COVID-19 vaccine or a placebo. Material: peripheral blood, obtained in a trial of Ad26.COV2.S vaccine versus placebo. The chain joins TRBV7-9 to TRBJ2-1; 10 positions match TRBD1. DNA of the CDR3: TGTGCCAGCAGCTTAGCGTCTCGGGACAGGGGCTACAATGAGCAGTTCTTC. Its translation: CASSLASRDRGYNEQFF. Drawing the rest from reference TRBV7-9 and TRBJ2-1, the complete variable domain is DTGVSQNPRHKITKRGQNVTFRCDPISEHNRLYWYRQTLGQGPEFLTYFQNEAQLEKSRLLSDRFSAERPKGSFSTLEIQRTEQGDSAMYLCASSLASRDRGYNEQFFGPGTRLTVL.